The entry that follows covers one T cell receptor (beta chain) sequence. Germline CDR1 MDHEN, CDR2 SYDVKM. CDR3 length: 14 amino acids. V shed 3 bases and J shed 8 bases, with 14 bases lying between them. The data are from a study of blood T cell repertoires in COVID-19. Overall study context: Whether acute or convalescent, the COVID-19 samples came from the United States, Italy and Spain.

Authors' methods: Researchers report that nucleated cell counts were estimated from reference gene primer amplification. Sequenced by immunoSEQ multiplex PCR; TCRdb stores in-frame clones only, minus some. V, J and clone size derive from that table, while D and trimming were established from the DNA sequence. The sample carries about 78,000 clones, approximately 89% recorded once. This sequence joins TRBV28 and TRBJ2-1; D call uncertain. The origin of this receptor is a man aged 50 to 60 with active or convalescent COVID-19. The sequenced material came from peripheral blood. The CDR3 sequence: CASSFGSIIYEQFF. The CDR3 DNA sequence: TGTGCCAGCAGTTTTGGTAGTATAATCTATGAGCAGTTCTTC.